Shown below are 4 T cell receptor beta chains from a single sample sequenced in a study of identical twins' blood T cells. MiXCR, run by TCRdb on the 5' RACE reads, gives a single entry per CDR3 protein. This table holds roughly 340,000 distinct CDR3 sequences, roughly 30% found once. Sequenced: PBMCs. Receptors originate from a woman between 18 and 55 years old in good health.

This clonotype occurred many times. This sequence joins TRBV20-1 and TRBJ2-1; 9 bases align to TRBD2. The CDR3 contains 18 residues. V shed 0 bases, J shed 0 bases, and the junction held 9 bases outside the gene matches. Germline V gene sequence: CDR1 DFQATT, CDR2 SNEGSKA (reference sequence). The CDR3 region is CSARDLSSGISSYNEQFF. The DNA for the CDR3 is TGCAGTGCTAGAGATTTGTCTAGCGGGATTAGCTCCTACAATGAGCAGTTCTTC.

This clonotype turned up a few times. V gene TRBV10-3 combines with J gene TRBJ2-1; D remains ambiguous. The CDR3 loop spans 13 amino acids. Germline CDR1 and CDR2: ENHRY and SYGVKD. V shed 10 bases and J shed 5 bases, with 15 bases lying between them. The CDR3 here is CATRADLNNEQFF. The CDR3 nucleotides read TGTGCCACCCGTGCCGACCTTAACAATGAGCAGTTCTTC.

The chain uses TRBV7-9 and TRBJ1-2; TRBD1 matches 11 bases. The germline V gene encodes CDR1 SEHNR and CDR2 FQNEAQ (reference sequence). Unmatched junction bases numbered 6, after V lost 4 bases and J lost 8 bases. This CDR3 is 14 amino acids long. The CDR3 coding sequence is TGTGCCAGCAGCTATGGACAGGGGGCCAGCGGCTACACCTTC. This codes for CASSYGQGASGYTF. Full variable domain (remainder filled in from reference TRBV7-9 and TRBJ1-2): DTGVSQNPRHKITKRGQNVTFRCDPISEHNRLYWYRQTLGQGPEFLTYFQNEAQLEKSRLLSDRFSAERPKGSFSTLEIQRTEQGDSAMYLCASSYGQGASGYTFGSGTRLTVV.

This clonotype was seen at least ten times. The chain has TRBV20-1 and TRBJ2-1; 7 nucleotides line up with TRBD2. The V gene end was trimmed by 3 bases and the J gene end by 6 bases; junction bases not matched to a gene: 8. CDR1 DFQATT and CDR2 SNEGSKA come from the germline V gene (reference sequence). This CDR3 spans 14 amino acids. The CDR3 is CSASEGGQGNEQFF. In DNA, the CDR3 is TGCAGTGCTAGCGAGGGAGGGCAGGGCAATGAGCAGTTCTTC.